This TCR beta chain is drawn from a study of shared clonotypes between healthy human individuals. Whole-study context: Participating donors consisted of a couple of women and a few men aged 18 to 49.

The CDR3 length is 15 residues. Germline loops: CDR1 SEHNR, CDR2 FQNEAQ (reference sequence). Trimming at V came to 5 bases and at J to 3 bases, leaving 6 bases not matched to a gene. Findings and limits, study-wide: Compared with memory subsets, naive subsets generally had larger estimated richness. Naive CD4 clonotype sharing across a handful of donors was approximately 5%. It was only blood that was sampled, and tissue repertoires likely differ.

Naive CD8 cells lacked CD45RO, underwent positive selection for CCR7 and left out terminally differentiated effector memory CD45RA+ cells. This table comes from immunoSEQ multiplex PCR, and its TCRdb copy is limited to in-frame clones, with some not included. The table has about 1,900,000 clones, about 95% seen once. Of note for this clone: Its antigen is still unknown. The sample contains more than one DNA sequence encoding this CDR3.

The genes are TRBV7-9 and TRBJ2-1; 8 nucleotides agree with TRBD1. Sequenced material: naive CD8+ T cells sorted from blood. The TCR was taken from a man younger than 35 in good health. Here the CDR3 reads CASSPRQGIYNEQFF. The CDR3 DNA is TGTGCCAGCAGCCCCCGACAGGGGATCTACAATGAGCAGTTCTTC.